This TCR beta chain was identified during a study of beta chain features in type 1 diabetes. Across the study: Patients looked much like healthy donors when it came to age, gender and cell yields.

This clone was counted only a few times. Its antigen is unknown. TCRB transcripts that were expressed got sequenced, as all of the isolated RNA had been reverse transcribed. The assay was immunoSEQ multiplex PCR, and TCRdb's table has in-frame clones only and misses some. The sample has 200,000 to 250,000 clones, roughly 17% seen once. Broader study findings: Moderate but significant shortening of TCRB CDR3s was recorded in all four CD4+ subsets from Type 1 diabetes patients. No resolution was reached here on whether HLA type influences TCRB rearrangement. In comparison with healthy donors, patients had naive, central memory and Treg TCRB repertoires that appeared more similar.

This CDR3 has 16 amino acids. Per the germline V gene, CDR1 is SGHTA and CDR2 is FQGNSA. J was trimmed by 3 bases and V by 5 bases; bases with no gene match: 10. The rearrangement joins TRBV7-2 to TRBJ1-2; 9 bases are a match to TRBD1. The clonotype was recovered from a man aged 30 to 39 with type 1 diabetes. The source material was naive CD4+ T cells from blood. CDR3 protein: CASSLGQGRQDYGYTF. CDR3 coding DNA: TGTGCCAGCAGCCTAGGACAGGGGCGGCAGGACTATGGCTACACCTTC.